Listed below are T cell receptor beta chains from one sample, sequenced in a study of cytomegalovirus exposure and HLA in healthy donors. TCRdb keeps only in-frame clones here, not all; method: immunoSEQ multiplex PCR. The sample has around 130,000 clones, more than 70% seen once; the top ten hold 0.8% to 0.95%. Material: PBMCs. The receptors shown here come from an older woman in good health and CMV-seronegative. The CDR3 runs from the conserved cysteine through the conserved F or W. D genes are given only for firm matches. Expanded clones are given a class, and other clones once, few, many or no size at all.

D gene: NA
clone size: NA
J gene: TRBJ1-2
CDR3 length: 14
V gene: TRBV18
CDR3 DNA: TGTGCCAGCTCAGAAGAGTGGGCGAACTATGGCTACACCTTC
CDR3 protein: CASSEEWANYGYTF

D gene: NA
clone size: NA
J gene: TRBJ2-5
CDR3 length: 12
V gene: TRBV2
CDR3 DNA: TGTGCCAGCAGCCAGGGTGAGGAGACCCAGTACTTC
CDR3 protein: CASSQGEETQYF

D gene: TRBD2
clone size: NA
J gene: TRBJ2-1
CDR3 length: 16
V gene: TRBV7-9
CDR3 DNA: TGTGCCAGCAGCTTCCGAGCGGGAGGGCCTGACAATGAGCAGTTCTTC
CDR3 protein: CASSFRAGGPDNEQFF

D gene: NA
clone size: NA
J gene: TRBJ1-2
CDR3 length: 12
V gene: TRBV5-1
CDR3 DNA: TGCGCCAGCAAGATTGGCAAAAATGGCTACACCTTC
CDR3 protein: CASKIGKNGYTF

D gene: TRBD2
clone size: NA
J gene: TRBJ2-4
CDR3 length: 14
V gene: TRBV5-1
CDR3 DNA: TGCGCCAGCAGCCGGGGGGGGATGGAAGACATTCAGTACTTC
CDR3 protein: CASSRGGMEDIQYF

D gene: NA
clone size: NA
J gene: TRBJ2-1
CDR3 length: 15
V gene: TRBV27
CDR3 DNA: TGTGCCAGCAGACCCGGGGGTTACGGTTACAATGAGCAGTTCTTC
CDR3 protein: CASRPGGYGYNEQFF

D gene: TRBD1
clone size: NA
J gene: TRBJ2-7
CDR3 length: 14
V gene: TRBV19
CDR3 DNA: TGTGCCAGTAGTATCACAGGGGGCTCCTACGAGCAGTACTTC
CDR3 protein: CASSITGGSYEQYF

D gene: NA
clone size: NA
J gene: TRBJ1-6
CDR3 length: 13
V gene: TRBV30
CDR3 DNA: TGTGCCTGGAGAACTGGCGGAAATTCACCCCTCCACTTT
CDR3 protein: CAWRTGGNSPLHF

D gene: TRBD2
clone size: NA
J gene: TRBJ2-7
CDR3 length: 17
V gene: TRBV4-2
CDR3 DNA: TGTGCCAGCAGCCAAGAGAGTTTCTCGGGAGGGCCCTACGAGCAGTACTTC
CDR3 protein: CASSQESFSGGPYEQYF

D gene: NA
clone size: NA
J gene: TRBJ1-5
CDR3 length: 13
V gene: TRBV6-6
CDR3 DNA: TGTGCCAGCAGCCCCCAGGTGAGGGTTGCCCAGCATTTT
CDR3 protein: CASSPQVRVAQHF

D gene: TRBD1
clone size: NA
J gene: TRBJ1-2
CDR3 length: 15
V gene: TRBV7-3
CDR3 DNA: TGTGCCAGCAGCTTAAAAGTCAGGGGGTGGTATGGCTACACCTTC
CDR3 protein: CASSLKVRGWYGYTF

D gene: TRBD1
clone size: NA
J gene: TRBJ2-7
CDR3 length: 16
V gene: TRBV14
CDR3 DNA: TGTGCCAGCAGCCAACTCGGAACAGGGGGCAGGTACGAGCAGTACTTC
CDR3 protein: CASSQLGTGGRYEQYF

D gene: NA
clone size: NA
J gene: TRBJ1-5
CDR3 length: 15
V gene: TRBV2
CDR3 DNA: TGTGCCAGCAGTCCCGCCAGGGGCTTCAATCAGCCCCAGCATTTT
CDR3 protein: CASSPARGFNQPQHF

D gene: NA
clone size: few
J gene: TRBJ2-1
CDR3 length: 15
V gene: TRBV7-9
CDR3 DNA: TGTGCCAGCAGCCCGCGGGGAGGCCACCTCGGTGAGCAGTTCTTC
CDR3 protein: CASSPRGGHLGEQFF

D gene: TRBD1
clone size: once
J gene: TRBJ2-7
CDR3 length: 14
V gene: TRBV2
CDR3 DNA: TGTGCCAGCAAAGGGACAGGGAGTAGCTACGAGCAGTACTTC
CDR3 protein: CASKGTGSSYEQYF

D gene: TRBD1
clone size: NA
J gene: TRBJ1-2
CDR3 length: 14
V gene: TRBV28
CDR3 DNA: TGTGCCAGCAGGACCCGCGGGACAGGGGATGGCTACACCTTC
CDR3 protein: CASRTRGTGDGYTF

D gene: NA
clone size: NA
J gene: TRBJ2-1
CDR3 length: 14
V gene: TRBV25-1
CDR3 DNA: TGTGCCAGCAGTCGGGGGAGCTCCTACAATGAGCAGTTCTTC
CDR3 protein: CASSRGSSYNEQFF

D gene: TRBD1
clone size: NA
J gene: TRBJ2-7
CDR3 length: 14
V gene: TRBV2
CDR3 DNA: TGTGCCAGCAGCCGCGACAGGGGTCCCTCCATTTCGTACTTC
CDR3 protein: CASSRDRGPSISYF

D gene: TRBD2
clone size: NA
J gene: TRBJ2-7
CDR3 length: 14
V gene: TRBV27
CDR3 DNA: TGTGCCAGCCTACCTCTAGCGGGGCCCTACGAGCAGTACTTC
CDR3 protein: CASLPLAGPYEQYF

D gene: NA
clone size: NA
J gene: TRBJ2-2
CDR3 length: 13
V gene: TRBV19
CDR3 DNA: TGTGCCAGTAGTATAACTCTTCCCGGGGAGCTGTTTTTT
CDR3 protein: CASSITLPGELFF

D gene: NA
clone size: NA
J gene: TRBJ1-5
CDR3 length: 15
V gene: TRBV28
CDR3 DNA: TGTGCCAGCGGGTCCGGGAGCAATAGCAATCAGCCCCAGCATTTT
CDR3 protein: CASGSGSNSNQPQHF

D gene: TRBD1
clone size: NA
J gene: TRBJ2-7
CDR3 length: 17
V gene: TRBV7-9
CDR3 DNA: TGTGCCAGCAGCTTAGGGACAGGTTTCGGACTCGTGGACGAGCAGTACTTC
CDR3 protein: CASSLGTGFGLVDEQYF